The 27 T cell receptor beta chains in this list originate from one sample, sequenced in a study of blood T cell repertoires in COVID-19. Sequenced by immunoSEQ multiplex PCR; TCRdb stores in-frame clones only, minus some. In the table there are roughly 100,000 clones, 84% of which are singletons. The sample was peripheral blood. The receptor set was obtained from a man between 60 and 75 years old with acute or convalescent COVID-19.

The rearrangement links TRBV18 to TRBJ2-7; possibly TRBD2 for D (5 bases). CDR3 size: 13 residues. The germline V gene has CDR1 KGHSH and CDR2 LQKENI. The ends were cut back, 3 bases at V and 7 bases at J, with 13 bases in the middle. The CDR3 here is CASSPAAGREQYV. The CDR3 nucleotides are TGTGCCAGCTCACCTGCCGCGGGTCGGGAGCAGTACGTC.

This clone was observed a single time. The chain employs TRBV4-3 and TRBJ2-2; 8 bases align to TRBD2. Germline trimming cut 4 bases from V and 5 bases from J; bases unmatched to any gene: 6. The CDR3 is 15 residues long. Germline V lookup: CDR1 LGHNA, CDR2 YSLEER. CDR3 coding DNA: TGCGCCAGCAGCCCGGGGGGGAGATGGACCGGGGAGCTGTTTTTT. As protein: CASSPGGRWTGELFF.

This clone was counted once. This chain joins TRBV6-4 and TRBJ2-2; 7 bases line up with TRBD2. The CDR3 consists of 14 residues. J gave up 6 bases and V 6 bases, and 7 bases lay outside the gene matches. From germline, CDR1 is MRHNA and CDR2 SNTAGT. Here the CDR3 DNA reads TGTGCCAGCAGCCAGGGCGGGAGTTCCGGGGAGCTGTTTTTT. Encoded protein: CASSQGGSSGELFF.

The chain is built from TRBV7-8 and TRBJ2-7, with 12 positions matching TRBD1. Germline V CDR1 and CDR2: SGHVS, FQNEAQ. This CDR3 has 16 residues. Trimming removed 5 bases from V and 4 bases from J; junction bases left unmatched: 9. In DNA, the CDR3 is TGTGCCAGCAGCGGAGCCGGGACAGGGGGCTGGTACGAGCAGTACTTC. Translation: CASSGAGTGGWYEQYF.

This clone was picked up one time. The genes are TRBV7-9 and TRBJ2-7; 14 bases are a match to TRBD2. Germline values: CDR1 SEHNR, CDR2 FQNEAQ (reference sequence). Germline trimming cut 5 bases from V and 5 bases from J; bases unmatched to any gene: 17. The CDR3 covers 19 residues. CDR3 nucleotides: TGTGCCAGCAGCCCACTAGTCTCCGGGACTAGCGGGAGTCGCCACGAGCAGTACGTC. The encoded protein is CASSPLVSGTSGSRHEQYV.

This clone turned up a few times. The V call is TRBV11-3, the J call TRBJ2-7, with D unclear. The germline CDR1 and CDR2 sequences are SGHNT and YENEEA. The CDR3 loop spans 14 amino acids. V was cut by 3 bases and J by 4 bases, with 13 bases left in between. The CDR3 bases are TGTGCCAGCAGCTTTTCCCACAACCAATACGAGCAGTACGTC. It encodes CASSFSHNQYEQYV.

The chain has TRBV5-1 and TRBJ2-3; D possibly corresponds to TRBD1 (5 bases). Deletions cut 0 bases from V and 5 bases from J, with 7 bases between. There are 13 residues in the CDR3. Germline CDR1 is SGHRS and CDR2 is YFSETQ. CDR3 sequence reads: CASSLEGEDTQYF. The CDR3 DNA is TGCGCCAGCAGCTTGGAAGGGGAAGATACGCAGTATTTT.

The CDR3 sequence: CASSIKAGGSYNEQFF. The CDR3 region has the DNA TGTGCCAGTAGTATTAAGGCGGGGGGGTCCTACAATGAGCAGTTCTTC. The V call is TRBV19, the J call TRBJ2-1; 9 nucleotides match TRBD2. The CDR3 length is 16 residues. Trimming at V came to 3 bases and at J to 1 base, leaving 4 bases not matched to a gene. Looked up from germline, CDR1 is LNHDA and CDR2 is SQIVND (reference sequence).

The rearrangement uses TRBV3-1 (or the pseudogene TRBV3-2) and TRBJ2-2; no clear D. Trimming took 4 bases from V and 0 from J, leaving 9 bases between them. Germline V gene sequence: CDR1 LGHDT, CDR2 YNNKEL (reference sequence). The CDR3 loop spans 15 amino acids. The CDR3 here is CASSPMPANTGELFF. The CDR3 DNA is TGTGCCAGCAGCCCTATGCCGGCGAACACCGGGGAGCTGTTTTTT.

This sequence joins TRBV5-1 and TRBJ2-5; D remains ambiguous. This CDR3 is 11 amino acids long. The germline gives CDR1 SGHRS, CDR2 YFSETQ. V was clipped by 2 bases and J by 3 bases, with 2 bases between them. Written as DNA, the CDR3 is TGCGCCAGCAGCTTTAAAGAGACCCAGTACTTC. It yields the protein CASSFKETQYF.

The chain joins TRBV28 to TRBJ1-1; maybe TRBD1 (5 bases). Germline assignment: CDR1 MDHEN and CDR2 SYDVKM. V lost 2 bases and J lost 1, with 5 bases in between. The CDR3 length is 13 residues. Here the CDR3 DNA reads TGTGCCAGCAGTTTAGGGGCGAACACTGAAGCTTTCTTT. Translated: CASSLGANTEAFF. Complete variable domain (other parts from reference TRBV28 and TRBJ1-1): DVKVTQSSRYLVKRTGEKVFLECVQDMDHENMFWYRQDPGLGLRLIYFSYDVKMKEKGDIPEGYSVSREKKERFSLILESASTNQTSMYLCASSLGANTEAFFGQGTRLTVV.

The V call is TRBV5-1, the J call TRBJ1-2; 7 nucleotides match TRBD1. Germline V gene data show CDR1 as SGHRS and CDR2 as YFSETQ. V lost 5 bases and J lost 2; bases outside the gene matches: 6. There are 14 residues in the CDR3. The CDR3 region is CASSSTTGNYGYTF. CDR3 nucleotide sequence: TGCGCCAGCAGTTCCACGACAGGGAACTATGGCTACACCTTC.

V gene TRBV18 combines with J gene TRBJ1-6; D not resolved. This CDR3 is built from 16 residues. The V end was cut by 0 bases, the J end by 6 bases, with 12 bases between. Germline values: CDR1 KGHSH, CDR2 LQKENI. CDR3 loop: CASSPPISRGNSPLHF. The CDR3 DNA follows: TGTGCCAGCTCACCACCGATCTCTCGGGGTAATTCACCCCTCCACTTT.

The V call is TRBV27, the J call TRBJ1-1; TRBD1 is a possible D gene (6 bases). Germline V CDR1 and CDR2: MNHEY, SMNVEV (reference sequence). The CDR3 has 13 residues. V was trimmed by 8 bases and J by 7 bases, leaving 17 bases between them. The CDR3 nucleotides read TGTGCCAGCGTATCAGGGGTGTATATTGAAGCTTTCTTT. This translates into CASVSGVYIEAFF.

This clone was found once. The genes are TRBV7-6 and TRBJ2-7; 8 bases align to TRBD2. The CDR3 has 12 residues. V dropped 5 bases and J dropped 7; count of bases not matched to a gene: 4. CDR1 is SGHVS and CDR2 is FNYEAQ in the germline V gene. The DNA of the CDR3 is TGTGCCAGCAGCCCGGGGGGGCATGAGCAGTACTTC. It encodes CASSPGGHEQYF.

The genes are TRBV29-1 and TRBJ2-1, with 11 bases lining up with TRBD1. Germline assignment: CDR1 SQVTM and CDR2 ANQGSEA. The CDR3 sequence is 16 residues long. The V and J ends lost 4 bases and 9 bases, in that order; junction bases with no gene match: 14. The CDR3 region is CSVVKPGQGVIGEQFF. The CDR3 DNA follows: TGCAGCGTTGTAAAGCCGGGACAGGGGGTCATAGGTGAGCAGTTCTTC.

This chain connects TRBV3-1 (or the pseudogene TRBV3-2) to TRBJ1-5; D might be TRBD1 (6 bases). The CDR3 is 15 amino acids. With 3 bases removed from V and 4 bases from J, the gap between germline ends came to 13 bases. Germline V lookup: CDR1 LGHDT, CDR2 YNNKEL (reference sequence). The CDR3 region has the DNA TGTGCCAGCAGCCAGATTACAGGGTCGAATCAGCCCCAGCATTTT. This codes for CASSQITGSNQPQHF.

This clone was observed a single time. This chain joins TRBV19 and TRBJ2-5, with 7 bases matching TRBD1. CDR3 length: 14 residues. The germline CDR1 and CDR2 sequences are LNHDA and SQIVND (reference sequence). V lost 5 bases and J lost 4; bases outside the gene matches: 7. CDR3: CASSFAGTAETQYF. In DNA, the CDR3 is TGTGCCAGTAGTTTCGCCGGGACAGCAGAGACCCAGTACTTC.

This clone turned up a few times. V usage is TRBV6-2 or TRBV6-3 and J usage is TRBJ2-3, with D possibly matching TRBD2 (6 bases). Trimming took off 5 bases at V and 2 bases at J, with 20 bases between the two ends. Germline CDR1 and CDR2: MNHEY and SVGEGT. CDR3 length: 17 residues. Written as DNA, the CDR3 is TGTGCCAGCAGTCTTCCCTTTGGGGGGATTCCCACAGATACGCAGTATTTT. This gives the protein CASSLPFGGIPTDTQYF.

V and J are TRBV28 and TRBJ1-2; 9 nucleotides agree with TRBD1. CDR3 length equals 12 residues. Looked up from germline, CDR1 is MDHEN and CDR2 is SYDVKM. V lost 8 bases, J lost 8 bases, and 6 bases stayed unmatched. The CDR3 DNA reads as TGTGCCAGCGGACAGGGGAAGATCGGCTACACCTTC. It encodes CASGQGKIGYTF.

The CDR3 DNA is TGTGCCAGCAGTTTAGGGCAGGGAAACTATGGCTACACCTTC. It translates to CASSLGQGNYGYTF. The V call is TRBV6-6, the J call TRBJ1-2; maybe TRBD1 (5 bases). The germline V and J ends were trimmed by 4 bases and 2 bases, with 11 bases remaining between them. This CDR3 is built from 14 residues. Per germline, CDR1 MNHNY and CDR2 SVGAGI (reference sequence).

The rearrangement uses TRBV19 and TRBJ1-3; D unresolved. Trimming cost V 1 base and J 4 bases, with 5 bases left between them. The CDR3 is 13 amino acids. Germline CDR1 LNHDA, CDR2 SQIVND (reference sequence). The CDR3: CASSIGRGNTIYF. The CDR3, as DNA: TGTGCCAGTAGTATAGGCAGAGGAAACACCATATATTTT.

The V gene is TRBV4-3, the J gene TRBJ1-2; D gene ambiguous. Germline V gives CDR1 LGHNA, CDR2 YSLEER. This CDR3 spans 14 amino acids. V shed 2 bases and J shed 4 bases, with 11 bases lying between them. In DNA, the CDR3 is TGCGCCAGCAGCCAACGGGGAGGTGGCTATGGCTACACCTTC. Protein sequence: CASSQRGGGYGYTF.

The rearrangement joins TRBV19 to TRBJ1-1, with a possible D match to TRBD1 (5 bases). The V and J ends lost 7 bases and 1 base respectively, with 10 bases between them. Per germline, CDR1 LNHDA and CDR2 SQIVND (reference sequence). This CDR3 contains 13 residues. The CDR3 bases are TGTGCCAGTACCTCGGGGGGGAACACTGAAGCTTTCTTT. Its protein product is CASTSGGNTEAFF.

This chain joins TRBV5-1 and TRBJ2-7, with a possible D match to TRBD1 (6 bases). Trimming pared 0 bases from V and 3 bases from J, leaving 7 bases between. Per the germline V gene, CDR1 is SGHRS and CDR2 is YFSETQ. CDR3 length equals 13 residues. The CDR3 region has the DNA TGCGCCAGCAGCTTGGGGACAGACTACGAGCAGTACGTC. Translated: CASSLGTDYEQYV.

The J gene is TRBJ2-1, the V gene TRBV20-1; D might be TRBD2 (6 bases). The CDR3 has 13 residues. V was shortened by 3 bases and J by 5 bases, with 11 bases between the two germline ends. Germline V gene lookup returns CDR1 DFQATT and CDR2 SNEGSKA (reference sequence). CDR3 sequence reads: CSASTSTHNEQFF. The CDR3 DNA reads TGCAGTGCTAGTACTAGCACCCACAATGAGCAGTTCTTC.

The chain employs TRBV29-1 and TRBJ1-5, with D possibly being TRBD1 (5 bases). The CDR3 sequence is 13 residues long. Trimming took 7 bases from V and 3 from J, leaving 13 bases between them. Germline V gene data show CDR1 as SQVTM and CDR2 as ANQGSEA. CDR3 in amino acids: CSAATEINQPQHF. For the CDR3, the DNA is TGCAGCGCCGCGACAGAAATCAATCAGCCCCAGCATTTT.